This entry lists 28 T cell receptor beta chains sequenced from one sample in a study of blood T cell repertoires in COVID-19. The data were produced by immunoSEQ multiplex PCR, yet TCRdb's version contains in-frame clones alone and is incomplete. The sample lists roughly 180,000 clones, around nine tenths occurring once. Sample: peripheral blood. The source is a man in his 70s with active or convalescent COVID-19.

The J gene is TRBJ1-2, the V gene TRBV7-2; 9 bases align to TRBD1. The CDR3 runs 15 residues. J was trimmed by 5 bases and V by 1 base; bases with no gene match: 5. Germline assignment: CDR1 SGHTA and CDR2 FQGNSA. The CDR3 protein is CASSLGSGTGYGYTF. DNA of the CDR3: TGTGCCAGCAGCTTAGGCTCCGGGACAGGGTATGGCTACACCTTC.

This rearrangement joins TRBV13 to TRBJ2-1, with TRBD2 matching over 8 bases. The length of the CDR3 is 14 residues. Germline V gene sequence: CDR1 PRHDT, CDR2 FYEKMQ (reference sequence). Trimming at V came to 5 bases and at J to 9 bases, leaving 9 bases not matched to a gene. In DNA form, the CDR3 reads TGTGCCAGCAGCCCCCGGGGGGGGCGGGTTGAGCAGTTCTTC. It translates to CASSPRGGRVEQFF.

This clone is a singleton in its sample. The V gene is TRBV3-1 (or the pseudogene TRBV3-2), the J gene TRBJ1-2, with 10 bases aligning to TRBD1. From germline, CDR1 is LGHDT and CDR2 YNNKEL (reference sequence). CDR3 length equals 13 residues. V gave up 6 bases and J gave up 4 bases; unmatched junction bases: 2. The CDR3 loop is CASSRQGAYGYTF. CDR3 DNA: TGTGCCAGCAGTCGACAGGGGGCCTATGGCTACACCTTC.

The V and J genes are TRBV10-1 and TRBJ1-6; no clear D gene. The CDR3 has 14 amino acids. CDR1 is WNHNN and CDR2 is SYGVQD in the germline V gene (reference sequence). V was clipped by 6 bases and J by 7 bases, with 13 bases between them. CDR3 residues: CASSDGLENSPLHF. CDR3 sequence (DNA): TGCGCCAGCAGCGACGGACTGGAAAATTCACCCCTCCACTTT.

V and J are TRBV28 and TRBJ1-4, with D tentatively TRBD1 (5 bases). Trimming took 6 bases from V and 4 from J, leaving 15 bases between them. CDR1 MDHEN and CDR2 SYDVKM come from the germline V gene. The CDR3 has 15 residues. In DNA, the CDR3 is TGTGCCAGCAGCCCCTATGACAGATTTAATGAAAAACTGTTTTTT. Its translation is CASSPYDRFNEKLFF.

This clone came up a few times. The chain is built from TRBV27 and TRBJ2-7; 11 nucleotides align to TRBD1. The V gene's germline CDR1 is MNHEY and CDR2 SMNVEV (reference sequence). Losses at the gene ends were 6 bases for V and 3 bases for J; bases not matched to a gene: 7. The CDR3 has 15 amino acids. This CDR3 is CASRMGQGGVYEQYF. The CDR3 DNA is TGTGCCAGCAGAATGGGACAGGGGGGGGTCTACGAGCAGTACTTC.

The CDR3 region has the DNA TGTGCCAGCAGCCGCGGTGACAGGGACTACGAGCAGTACTTC. It yields the protein CASSRGDRDYEQYF. The chain carries TRBV28 and TRBJ2-7; 7 bases fit TRBD1. There are 14 residues in the CDR3. The germline gives CDR1 MDHEN, CDR2 SYDVKM. With V trimmed by 6 bases and J by 3 bases, 8 bases remained unmatched.

The chain recombines TRBV21-1 with TRBJ2-3; the D call TRBD2 from the table was never checked on the DNA. TRBV21-1 is marked as a pseudogene. This CDR3 region has 14 residues. CDR3 nucleotides: TGTGCCAGCAGCCTACGTCCTAGGACAGATACGCAGTATTTT. Protein product: CASSLRPRTDTQYF.

This rearrangement joins TRBV28 to TRBJ1-2; TRBD1 agrees at 10 bases. The CDR3 consists of 16 residues. Germline assignment: CDR1 MDHEN and CDR2 SYDVKM. V lost 7 bases to trimming and J lost 2 bases; unmatched junction nucleotides: 10. CDR3 sequence (DNA): TGTGCCAGCACCTCCGGGACAGGGGTCCAAAACTATGGCTACACCTTC. Amino acid sequence: CASTSGTGVQNYGYTF.

The V call is TRBV3-1 (or the pseudogene TRBV3-2), the J call TRBJ2-7, with 13 nucleotides matching TRBD2. V shed 4 bases and J 6 bases; nucleotides not matched to a gene: 3. The CDR3 loop spans 14 amino acids. CDR1 is LGHDT and CDR2 is YNNKEL in the germline V gene (reference sequence). DNA for the CDR3: TGTGCCAGCAGCCTAACTAGCGGGAGGGGCGAGCAGTACTTC. Amino acid sequence: CASSLTSGRGEQYF.

J is TRBJ1-2 and V is TRBV5-1; 10 bases map to TRBD1. This CDR3 spans 15 amino acids. CDR1 and CDR2 from the germline V gene are SGHRS and YFSETQ. J lost 2 bases, V lost 3 bases, and 4 bases had no gene match. CDR3 DNA: TGCGCCAGCAGCTCTAGACAGGGGGCGAACTATGGCTACACCTTC. This codes for CASSSRQGANYGYTF.

The V gene is TRBV3-1 (or the pseudogene TRBV3-2), the J gene TRBJ2-7; 8 bases match TRBD2. The germline CDR1 and CDR2 sequences are LGHDT and YNNKEL (reference sequence). J gave up 3 bases and V 0 bases, and 4 bases lay outside the gene matches. The CDR3 is 15 residues long. The CDR3 sequence is CASSQDESGSYEQYF. The CDR3 nucleotides read TGTGCCAGCAGCCAAGATGAAAGCGGGAGCTACGAGCAGTACTTC.

The V and J genes are TRBV11-2 and TRBJ2-7; D perhaps matches TRBD2 (5 bases). Trimming took off 4 bases at V and 3 bases at J, with 16 bases between the two ends. The CDR3 contains 15 residues. Per germline, CDR1 SGHAT and CDR2 FQNNGV. CDR3 sequence: CASSSTPGSLYEQYF. In DNA form, the CDR3 reads TGTGCCAGCAGCTCGACACCGGGATCCCTCTACGAGCAGTACTTC.

The chain links TRBV3-1 (or the pseudogene TRBV3-2) to TRBJ2-5, with 10 bases identical to TRBD1. Germline assignment: CDR1 LGHDT and CDR2 YNNKEL (reference sequence). V trimming: 1 base; J trimming: 1 base; junction bases outside the gene matches: 6. The CDR3 length is 17 residues. As DNA, the CDR3 is TGTGCCAGCAGCCAAGGGGACAGGGGAATTCTCCAAGAGACCCAGTACTTC. It encodes CASSQGDRGILQETQYF.

V is TRBV19 and J is TRBJ1-1, with 9 positions matching TRBD1. The junction had 11 bases not matched to a gene; V was cut back by 5 bases and J by 1 base. The CDR3 consists of 17 residues. Germline CDR1 reads LNHDA; CDR2 reads SQIVND (reference sequence). The CDR3 DNA follows: TGTGCCAGTAGTCCACGAACAGGGGGCTATAAGAACACTGAAGCTTTCTTT. Encoded protein: CASSPRTGGYKNTEAFF.

V and J are TRBV10-3 and TRBJ2-1; TRBD2 matches at 9 bases. Germline V gene lookup returns CDR1 ENHRY and CDR2 SYGVKD. Trimming took 1 base from V and 6 from J; bases not matched to a gene: 7. The CDR3 has 16 amino acids. CDR3 amino acids: CAISEWISGGFNEQFF. In DNA, the CDR3 is TGTGCCATCAGTGAGTGGATTAGCGGGGGATTCAATGAGCAGTTCTTC.

This chain joins TRBV5-6 and TRBJ2-7, with 10 bases identical to TRBD1. Trimming took 0 bases from V and 7 from J; bases not matched to a gene: 7. CDR3 length equals 15 residues. Looked up from germline, CDR1 is SGHDT and CDR2 is YYEEEE. In DNA form, the CDR3 reads TGTGCCAGCAGCTTGGGGCGGGGACAGGGGCGGGAGCAGTACTTC. Translation gives CASSLGRGQGREQYF.

The chain links TRBV7-9 to TRBJ1-3, with 7 bases aligning to TRBD1. Germline CDR1 is SEHNR and CDR2 is FQNEAQ (reference sequence). CDR3 length: 17 residues. Trimming cost V 5 bases and J 0 bases; bases outside gene matches: 10. In DNA form, the CDR3 reads TGTGCCAGCAGCCAACTGACAGGGATGAGCTCTGGAAACACCATATATTTT. It specifies CASSQLTGMSSGNTIYF.

The rearrangement links TRBV5-5 to TRBJ1-2, with D tentatively TRBD1 (5 bases). The CDR3 totals 16 residues. CDR1 SGHKS and CDR2 YYEKEE come from the germline V gene (reference sequence). V was trimmed by 3 bases and J by 6 bases, leaving 21 bases between them. CDR3 in DNA: TGTGCCAGCAGCTCCGGACAATTAAATGAGCCCCATGGCTACACCTTC. This translates into CASSSGQLNEPHGYTF.

The gene calls are TRBV7-2 and TRBJ2-7; 10 bases align to TRBD1. This CDR3 is 18 amino acids long. Germline values: CDR1 SGHTA, CDR2 FQGNSA. J was trimmed by 2 bases and V by 3 bases; bases with no gene match: 13. CDR3 DNA sequence: TGTGCCAGCAGCTTGAAAATGTTAGGGACAGGGGATCCCTACGAGCAGTACTTC. Translated: CASSLKMLGTGDPYEQYF. Looking up the rest from reference TRBV7-2 and TRBJ2-7 gives the full variable domain: GAGVSQSPSNKVTEKGKDVELRCDPISGHTALYWYRQSLGQGLEFLIYFQGNSAPDKSGLPSDRFSAERTGGSVSTLTIQRTQQEDSAVYLCASSLKMLGTGDPYEQYFGPGTRLTVT.

The chain links TRBV30 to TRBJ1-5, with unresolved D. V lost 2 bases and J lost 4, with 9 bases in between. The CDR3 length is 13 residues. Germline values: CDR1 GTSNPN, CDR2 SVGIG (reference sequence). The CDR3 reads CAWSTRENQPQHF. The CDR3 DNA follows: TGTGCCTGGAGTACTAGAGAAAATCAGCCCCAGCATTTT.

The genes are TRBV4-2 and TRBJ2-4; TRBD2 matches at 8 bases. This CDR3 has 16 residues. J was trimmed by 1 base and V by 1 base; bases with no gene match: 3. Germline V gives CDR1 LGHNA, CDR2 YNFKEQ. CDR3: CASSQVGGGAKNIQYF. CDR3 bases: TGTGCCAGCAGCCAAGTGGGCGGGGGGGCCAAAAACATTCAGTACTTC.

This clone appeared a few times. The gene calls are TRBV3-1 (or the pseudogene TRBV3-2) and TRBJ2-2; 7 bases are a match to TRBD2. Germline CDR1 LGHDT, CDR2 YNNKEL (reference sequence). V trimming: 7 bases; J trimming: 6 bases; junction bases outside the gene matches: 5. The CDR3 covers 13 residues. CDR3 sequence: CASTKGRAGELFF. The CDR3 bases are TGTGCCAGCACCAAAGGGAGGGCCGGGGAGCTGTTTTTT.

This chain uses TRBV18 with TRBJ2-2; D is perhaps TRBD2 (5 bases). The CDR3 sequence is 15 residues long. Germline assignment: CDR1 KGHSH and CDR2 LQKENI. With 1 base removed from V and 3 bases from J, the gap between germline ends came to 9 bases. CDR3 sequence: CASSPHLRDTGELFF. For the CDR3, the DNA is TGTGCCAGCTCACCACATCTGAGGGACACCGGGGAGCTGTTTTTT.

The genes are TRBV5-6 and TRBJ2-7, with D perhaps TRBD2 (7 bases). CDR3 size: 14 residues. V gave up 3 bases and J gave up 6 bases, with 16 bases separating them. Germline V gives CDR1 SGHDT, CDR2 YYEEEE. The chain's CDR3 is CASSWDLGGAEQYF. In DNA form, the CDR3 reads TGTGCCAGCAGCTGGGATCTTGGGGGGGCCGAGCAGTACTTC.

This chain uses TRBV18 with TRBJ1-4; tentatively, D is TRBD1 (6 bases). The CDR3 covers 17 residues. The ends were cut back, 3 bases at V and 0 bases at J, with 14 bases in the middle. Germline V gives CDR1 KGHSH, CDR2 LQKENI. The CDR3 region is CASSPQGIFATNEKLFF. The DNA for the CDR3 is TGTGCCAGCTCACCCCAGGGGATTTTTGCAACTAATGAAAAACTGTTTTTT.

The genes are TRBV15 and TRBJ2-5; 12 bases match TRBD1. Germline CDR1 and CDR2: LNHNV and YYDKDF (reference sequence). The CDR3 has 16 amino acids. V trimming: 1 base; J trimming: 5 bases; junction bases outside the gene matches: 5. Here the CDR3 DNA reads TGTGCCACCAGCAGAGGGGGGACAGGGGGCACCGAGACCCAGTACTTC. Residues: CATSRGGTGGTETQYF. The full variable domain, rest sourced from reference TRBV15 and TRBJ2-5, is DAMVIQNPRYQVTQFGKPVTLSCSQTLNHNVMYWYQQKSSQAPKLLFHYYDKDFNNEADTPDNFQSRRPNTSFCFLDIRSPGLGDTAMYLCATSRGGTGGTETQYFGPGTRLLVL.

This chain uses TRBV3-1 (or the pseudogene TRBV3-2) with TRBJ2-5; maybe TRBD2 (5 bases). The germline gives CDR1 LGHDT, CDR2 YNNKEL (reference sequence). The V and J ends lost 1 base and 7 bases respectively, with 25 bases between them. The CDR3 spans 18 residues. CDR3: CASSQVLVEGLRIGTQYF. CDR3 sequence (DNA): TGTGCCAGCAGCCAAGTGCTGGTTGAGGGTCTCCGCATCGGGACCCAGTACTTC.